These T cell receptor beta chains were read from a single sample in a study of T cells in Graves' hyperthyroidism and ophthalmopathy. TCRdb re-called the multiplex PCR reads with MiXCR, one entry per CDR3 protein. The data hold about 350,000 distinct CDR3 sequences, with about an eighth observed a single time. The sequenced sample was blood. The receptors were gathered from a woman aged 40 to 50 with Graves' ophthalmopathy. The CDR3 runs from the conserved cysteine through the conserved F or W. Each record gives: V gene, J gene, D gene, CDR3 protein. A D gene is named only where the DNA matches it firmly.

V gene: TRBV6-1; J gene: TRBJ2-7; D gene: TRBD1; CDR3 protein: CASRKDRGTYEQYF
V gene: TRBV20-1; J gene: TRBJ1-5; D gene: TRBD1; CDR3 protein: CSARTGTGVNQPQHF
V gene: TRBV27; J gene: TRBJ1-2; D gene: .; CDR3 protein: CASSFSVSVGALGGYTF
V gene: TRBV7-2; J gene: TRBJ1-6; D gene: .; CDR3 protein: CASSLRLYSPYNSSYNSPLHF
V gene: TRBV6-1; J gene: TRBJ2-5; D gene: .; CDR3 protein: CASSSGLGGQYF
V gene: TRBV20-1; J gene: TRBJ2-5; D gene: TRBD2; CDR3 protein: CSARARLGGGGWETQYF
V gene: TRBV6-2/TRBV6-3; J gene: TRBJ1-2; D gene: .; CDR3 protein: CASSYLVSTNYGYTF
V gene: TRBV11-2; J gene: TRBJ2-1; D gene: TRBD2; CDR3 protein: CASSLLSTSGKHEQFF
V gene: TRBV6-5; J gene: TRBJ1-6; D gene: .; CDR3 protein: CASSYSQDYNSPLHF
V gene: TRBV12-3/TRBV12-4; J gene: TRBJ2-7; D gene: .; CDR3 protein: CASNIGHSSYEQYF
V gene: TRBV20-1; J gene: TRBJ2-1; D gene: .; CDR3 protein: CSAREKRAYNEQFF
V gene: TRBV28; J gene: TRBJ2-5; D gene: .; CDR3 protein: CASSLGDRETQYF
V gene: TRBV5-5; J gene: TRBJ2-1; D gene: TRBD2; CDR3 protein: CASSNPSGGAYNEQFF
V gene: TRBV28; J gene: TRBJ2-1; D gene: TRBD1; CDR3 protein: CASMDRVKIYNEQFF
V gene: TRBV19; J gene: TRBJ2-3; D gene: .; CDR3 protein: CASSRRLGPVTDTQYF
V gene: TRBV5-1; J gene: TRBJ2-2; D gene: TRBD2; CDR3 protein: CASSLPTFTSGVANTGELFF
V gene: TRBV6-5; J gene: TRBJ2-3; D gene: .; CDR3 protein: CASSYGGGTDTQYF